A single TCR beta chain is shown here with its context. The antigen is not known. This sample was included in a study of blood T cells in healthy people across ages. Study-wide results and caveats: Naive CD4+ cell counts and diversity both ran higher in long-lived than in aged donors. Older individuals had lower TCR beta diversity per million T cells (the decline was roughly linear).

CDR3 length: 15 residues. Germline loops: CDR1 SGHVS, CDR2 FQNEAQ. V was clipped by 2 bases and J by 2 bases, with 12 bases between them. Next came a second PCR, run for about 6 to 12 cycles, which used a sample-barcoded 5' primer along with a J-beta primer mix. TCRdb re-analysed the 5' RACE reads in MiXCR, keeping a single row per CDR3 protein. The data contain 600,000 to 900,000 distinct CDR3 sequences, roughly 25% of them singletons. Every donor contributed around 10 milliliters of peripheral blood by blood draw. This same sample was also taken into another study, of T cells of mothers and their children. From that report: The study obtained over 9.5 million TCR beta CDR3 reads per mother and 3 million to 3.5 million per child.

Sample: blood. This sequence joins TRBV7-8 and TRBJ2-5; D may correspond to TRBD1 or TRBD2 (5 bases each). The receptor was isolated from a boy aged 10-17 years in good health. The CDR3 sequence: CASSLREGMQETQYF. In nucleotides, the CDR3 is TGTGCCAGCAGCTTACGAGAGGGGATGCAAGAGACCCAGTACTTC.